The T cell receptor (beta chain) described here comes from a study of cytomegalovirus exposure and HLA in healthy donors. Overall study context: Of over 300 genotyped donors, about 81% clustered with self-reported Caucasian donors. Study-level points and caveats: What TCR beta sequences reportedly achieved was accurate prediction of HLA-A and HLA-B alleles in most subjects.

PCR amplification relied on 60 Vbeta primers (plus 13 Jbeta primers). Sequencing used immunoSEQ multiplex PCR; TCRdb keeps in-frame clones, though not all of them. The data show about 150,000 clones, with 86% seen just once and 1.5% to 2% held by the top ten. Unmatched junction bases numbered 11, after V lost 5 bases and J lost 6 bases. CDR1 is MNHEY, CDR2 SVGAGI, per germline. The CDR3 spans 15 residues. About this clone: Its antigen is unidentified.

The clonotype comes from a woman between 18 and 30 years old in good health and CMV-seronegative. The sequenced sample was PBMCs. The gene calls are TRBV6-5 and TRBJ2-5, with 8 bases identical to TRBD2. CDR3: CASSRAGGAWKTQYF. Here the CDR3 DNA reads TGTGCCAGCAGTAGAGCCGGGGGGGCATGGAAGACCCAGTACTTC.